The T cell receptor (beta chain) under discussion was sequenced for a study of cytomegalovirus exposure and HLA in healthy donors. Study outcomes and limitations: Associated with cytomegalovirus, according to the listing, were 150 to 200 TCR beta chains.

TCRdb's copy holds only in-frame clones and misses some; the assay was immunoSEQ multiplex PCR. This sample has more than 85,000 clones, with under 95% found just once. This CDR3 contains 17 residues. Germline CDR1 MNHEY, CDR2 SMNVEV (reference sequence). The V end was cut by 4 bases, the J end by 11 bases, with 27 bases between. In the case of this clone: Its antigen remains unknown.

Sample: PBMCs. The V gene is TRBV27, the J gene TRBJ1-5; possibly TRBD1 for D (5 bases). This TCR came from a woman under 40 in good health and CMV-seropositive. In DNA, the CDR3 is TGTGCCAGCAGTTCTCTTTTTCGTGAAGGGGCCGCCGGAGCCCAGCATTTT. Residues: CASSSLFREGAAGAQHF.